This TCR beta chain was identified in a study of T-cell reconstitution after alpha-beta-depleted transplantation in children (dated by TCRdb to the mid-2010s). Turning to the overall study: The study quantitatively tracked T-cell immune reconstitution after TCRalphabeta/CD19-depleted allogeneic hematopoietic cell transplantation in children using TCR repertoire profiling. General findings and caveats noted by the study authors: Over the following months the frequencies of hyperexpanded clones went down, and after one year T-cell counts and TCRbeta diversity were mostly credited to newly produced T cells. The apparently early alphabetaT-cell count recovery about two months after transplant was reportedly dependent on only several hundred rapidly expanded clones derived from non-depleted graft cells. In some patients, high TCRbeta diversity at day 60 was attributed to recipient T cells and intrathymic progenitors that had survived conditioning.

Sample treatment or condition, as interpreted from the label and publication: allogeneic hematopoietic cell transplantation with graft depleted of TCRalphabeta T cells and CD19 B cells. The transplant recipients were children given TCRalphabeta/CD19-depleted allogeneic hematopoietic cell grafts. Library prep was done by PCR. These reads were obtained on an Illumina HiSeq 2500. TCR libraries were prepared with molecular barcoding, using unique molecular identifiers to normalize TCRbeta repertoire quantification. The public reads were reprocessed in TCRdb via fastp at Q25 and MiXCR, keeping in-frame beta chains. A single entry per CDR3 protein holds the most common genes and DNA from its merged rows. The table for this sample lists around 440,000 distinct CDR3 sequences; roughly 15% of them were counted only once. Just under 30% of the sample is in the top ten clones. About this clonotype itself: The clone's antigen remains unknown. No qualities accompany the bases; no much larger clone lies one base away.

The sequencing used PBMCs, mostly from graft donor cells, collected 360 days after TCRalphabeta/CD19-depleted stem cell transplant. The sequence was obtained from a boy younger than two who had a stem cell transplant for Wiskott-Aldrich syndrome, so the T cells may come from the graft donor.

The DNA sequence reads TGCAGTGCTAGAGATTTCCGGTCAGGAAATGAAAAACTGTTTTTT. Translated, this is CSARDFRSGNEKLFF. The sequence joins TRBV20-1 to TRBJ1-4; the D gene lacks a confident call. From the cysteine up to the phenylalanine, the CDR3 has a length of 15 residues. Left in the record is the CDR3 DNA by itself, 45 bases read in frame from the first base. Per the germline V gene (reference sequence), DFQATT is the CDR1 and SNEGSKA is the CDR2. V gives up 0 bases and J gives up 5 bases, and the segment between their germline ends measures 13 bases.